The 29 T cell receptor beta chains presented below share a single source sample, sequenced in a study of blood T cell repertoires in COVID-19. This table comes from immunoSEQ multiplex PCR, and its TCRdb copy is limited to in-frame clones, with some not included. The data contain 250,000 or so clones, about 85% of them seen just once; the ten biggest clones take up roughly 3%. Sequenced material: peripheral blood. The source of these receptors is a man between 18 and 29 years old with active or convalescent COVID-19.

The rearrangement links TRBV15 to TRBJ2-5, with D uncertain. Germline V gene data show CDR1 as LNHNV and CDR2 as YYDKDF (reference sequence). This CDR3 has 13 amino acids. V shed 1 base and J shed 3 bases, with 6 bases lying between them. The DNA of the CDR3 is TGTGCCACCAGCAGAGGGTCGGAAGAGACCCAGTACTTC. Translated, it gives CATSRGSEETQYF.

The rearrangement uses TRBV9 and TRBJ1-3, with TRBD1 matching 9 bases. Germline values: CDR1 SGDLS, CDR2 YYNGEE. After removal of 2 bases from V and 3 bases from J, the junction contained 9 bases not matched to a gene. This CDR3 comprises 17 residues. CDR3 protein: CASSVDWAGQGGNTIYF. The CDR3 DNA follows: TGTGCCAGCAGCGTCGATTGGGCGGGACAGGGTGGAAACACCATATATTTT.

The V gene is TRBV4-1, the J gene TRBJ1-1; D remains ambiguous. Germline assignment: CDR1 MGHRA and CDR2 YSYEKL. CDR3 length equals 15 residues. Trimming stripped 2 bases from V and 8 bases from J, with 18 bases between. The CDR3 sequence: CASSQIMGSSPEAFF. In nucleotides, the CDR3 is TGCGCCAGCAGCCAAATTATGGGCAGTAGTCCGGAAGCTTTCTTT.

This CDR3 reads CASTLAGATTGELFF. The CDR3 coding sequence is TGTGCCAGCACTCTTGCTGGGGCGACGACCGGGGAGCTGTTTTTT. V usage is TRBV3-1 (or the pseudogene TRBV3-2) and J usage is TRBJ2-2; D is perhaps TRBD1 (5 bases). V lost 7 bases, J lost 5 bases, and 17 bases lay in between. Germline CDR1 and CDR2: LGHDT and YNNKEL (reference sequence). The CDR3 length is 15 residues.

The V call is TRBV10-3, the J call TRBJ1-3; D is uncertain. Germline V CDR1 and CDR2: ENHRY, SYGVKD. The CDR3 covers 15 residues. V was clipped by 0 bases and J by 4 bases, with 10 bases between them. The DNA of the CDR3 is TGTGCCATCAGTGAGTCCGAGGGAGTCGGAAACACCATATATTTT. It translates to CAISESEGVGNTIYF.

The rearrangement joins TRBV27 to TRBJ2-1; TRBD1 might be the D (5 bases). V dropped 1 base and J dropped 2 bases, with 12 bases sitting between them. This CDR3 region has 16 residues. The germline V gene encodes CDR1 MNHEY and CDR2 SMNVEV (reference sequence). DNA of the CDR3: TGTGCCAGCAGTTTATTTCAGGGAACCGCCTACAATGAGCAGTTCTTC. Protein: CASSLFQGTAYNEQFF.

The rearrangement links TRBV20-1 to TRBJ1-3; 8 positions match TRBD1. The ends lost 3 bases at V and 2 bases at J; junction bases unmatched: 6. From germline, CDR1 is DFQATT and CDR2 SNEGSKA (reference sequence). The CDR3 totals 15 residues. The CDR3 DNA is TGCAGTGCTAGTACCGAGACAGGGGCTGGAAACACCATATATTTT. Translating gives CSASTETGAGNTIYF.

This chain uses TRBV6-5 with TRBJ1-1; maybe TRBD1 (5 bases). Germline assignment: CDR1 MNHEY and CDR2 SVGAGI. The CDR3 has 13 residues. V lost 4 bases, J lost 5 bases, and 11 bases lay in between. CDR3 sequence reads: CASSLDRGTEAFF. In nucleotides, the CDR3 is TGTGCCAGCAGTTTGGATCGGGGGACTGAAGCTTTCTTT.

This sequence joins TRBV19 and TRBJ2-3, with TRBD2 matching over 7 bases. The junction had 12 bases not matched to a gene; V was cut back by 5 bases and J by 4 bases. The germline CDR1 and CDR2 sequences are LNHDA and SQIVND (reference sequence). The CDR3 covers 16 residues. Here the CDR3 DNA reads TGTGCCAGTAGTCCACGGGCGGGAGTGCGGGCAGATACGCAGTATTTT. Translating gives CASSPRAGVRADTQYF.

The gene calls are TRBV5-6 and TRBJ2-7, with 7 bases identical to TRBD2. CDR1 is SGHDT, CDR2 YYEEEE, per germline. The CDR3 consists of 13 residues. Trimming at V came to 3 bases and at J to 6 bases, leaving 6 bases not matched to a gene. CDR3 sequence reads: CASSWTSSLEQYF. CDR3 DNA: TGTGCCAGCAGCTGGACTAGTTCTCTCGAGCAGTACTTC.

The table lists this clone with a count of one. CDR3 protein: CASSEVSRKGTAYGYTF. The CDR3 DNA sequence: TGTGCCAGCAGTGAAGTTTCGAGAAAAGGGACAGCGTATGGCTACACCTTC. V and J are TRBV6-1 and TRBJ1-2; 7 positions match TRBD1. The J segment lost 5 bases and the V segment lost 1 base, leaving 13 bases of the junction unmatched. The germline gives CDR1 MNHNS, CDR2 SASEGT. The CDR3 extends over 17 amino acids.

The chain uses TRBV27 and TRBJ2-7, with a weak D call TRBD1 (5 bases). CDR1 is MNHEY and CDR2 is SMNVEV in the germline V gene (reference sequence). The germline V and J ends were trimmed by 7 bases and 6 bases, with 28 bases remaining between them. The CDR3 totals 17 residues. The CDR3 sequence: CASTLTTVAARQGEQYF. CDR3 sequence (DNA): TGTGCCAGCACCCTCACAACAGTAGCTGCTCGTCAGGGCGAGCAGTACTTC.

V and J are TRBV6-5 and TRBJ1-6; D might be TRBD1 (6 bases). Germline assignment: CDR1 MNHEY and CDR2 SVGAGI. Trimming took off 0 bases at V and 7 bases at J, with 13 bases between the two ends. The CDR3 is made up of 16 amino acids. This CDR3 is CASSYSTQGPNSPLHF. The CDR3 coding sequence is TGTGCCAGCAGTTACTCGACACAGGGTCCCAATTCACCCCTCCACTTT.

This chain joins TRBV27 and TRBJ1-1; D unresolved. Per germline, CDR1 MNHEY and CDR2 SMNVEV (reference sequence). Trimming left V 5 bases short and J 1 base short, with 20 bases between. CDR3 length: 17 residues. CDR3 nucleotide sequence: TGTGCCAGCAGTCCCCCTCATCGGAGGGTCCCGAACACTGAAGCTTTCTTT. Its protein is CASSPPHRRVPNTEAFF.

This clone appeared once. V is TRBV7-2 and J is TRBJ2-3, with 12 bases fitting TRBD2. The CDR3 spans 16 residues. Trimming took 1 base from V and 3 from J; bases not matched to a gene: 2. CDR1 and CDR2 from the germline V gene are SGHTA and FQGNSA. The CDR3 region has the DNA TGTGCCAGCAGCTTAGGGACTAGCGGGATTACAGATACGCAGTATTTT. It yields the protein CASSLGTSGITDTQYF.

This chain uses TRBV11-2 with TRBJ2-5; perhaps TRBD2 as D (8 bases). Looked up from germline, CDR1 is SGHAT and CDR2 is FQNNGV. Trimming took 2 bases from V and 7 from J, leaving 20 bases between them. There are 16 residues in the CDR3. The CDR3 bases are TGTGCCAGCAGCTTAATTGGACAGGCGGGAGGAGGGACCCAGTACTTC. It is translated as CASSLIGQAGGGTQYF.

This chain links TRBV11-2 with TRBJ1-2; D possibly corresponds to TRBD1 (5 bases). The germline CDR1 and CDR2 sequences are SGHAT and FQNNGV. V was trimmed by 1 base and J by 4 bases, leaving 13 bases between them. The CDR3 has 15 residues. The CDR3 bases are TGTGCCAGCAGCTTAGGCAGGGACTCTATCTATGGCTACACCTTC. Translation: CASSLGRDSIYGYTF.

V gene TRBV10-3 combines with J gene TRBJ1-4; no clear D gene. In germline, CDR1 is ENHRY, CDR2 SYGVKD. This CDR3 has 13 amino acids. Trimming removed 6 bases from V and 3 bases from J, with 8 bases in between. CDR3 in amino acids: CAIRDGSNEKLFF. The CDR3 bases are TGTGCCATCAGAGACGGGTCTAATGAAAAACTGTTTTTT.

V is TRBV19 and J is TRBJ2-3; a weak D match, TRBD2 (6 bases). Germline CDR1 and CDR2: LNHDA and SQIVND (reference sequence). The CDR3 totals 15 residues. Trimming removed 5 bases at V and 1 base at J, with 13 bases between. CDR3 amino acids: CASSRDPSGTDTQYF. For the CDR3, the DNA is TGTGCCAGTAGTCGCGATCCTAGCGGCACAGATACGCAGTATTTT.

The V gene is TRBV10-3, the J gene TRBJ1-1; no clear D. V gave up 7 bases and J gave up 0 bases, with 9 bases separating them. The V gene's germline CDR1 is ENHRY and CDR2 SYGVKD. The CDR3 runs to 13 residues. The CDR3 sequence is CAIMGIVNTEAFF. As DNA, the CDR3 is TGTGCCATCATGGGCATCGTGAACACTGAAGCTTTCTTT.

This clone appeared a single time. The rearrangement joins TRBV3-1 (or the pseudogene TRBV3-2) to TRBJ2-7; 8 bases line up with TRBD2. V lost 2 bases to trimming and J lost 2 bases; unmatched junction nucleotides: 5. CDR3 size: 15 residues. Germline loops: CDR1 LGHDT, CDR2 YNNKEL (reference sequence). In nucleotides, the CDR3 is TGTGCCAGCAGCCAATGGCGGGGGGCCCCCTACGAGCAGTACTTC. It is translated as CASSQWRGAPYEQYF.

DNA for the CDR3: TGTGCCAGTAGTAATCGGCGGACGAACACCGGGGAGCTGTTTTTT. This sequence encodes CASSNRRTNTGELFF. J is TRBJ2-2 and V is TRBV19; D call uncertain. V lost 4 bases, J lost 0 bases, and 9 bases lay in between. The CDR3 consists of 15 residues. Germline CDR1 LNHDA, CDR2 SQIVND (reference sequence).

CDR3 in DNA: TGCACCAGCATCCTGACCGAAGACCTCTGGAGGGCTAGCGGGGGGGTAAAGCCAGATACGCAGTATTTT. Protein: CTSILTEDLWRASGGVKPDTQYF. The rearrangement links TRBV1 to TRBJ2-3; TRBD2 is the table's D call and was not checked against the DNA. TRBV1 is deemed a pseudogene. The CDR3 covers 23 residues.

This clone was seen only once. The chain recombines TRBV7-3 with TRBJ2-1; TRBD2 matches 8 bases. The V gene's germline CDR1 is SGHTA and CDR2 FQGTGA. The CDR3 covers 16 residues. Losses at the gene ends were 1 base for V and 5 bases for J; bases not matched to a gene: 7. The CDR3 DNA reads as TGTGCCAGCAGCTTAAAGTCGCCGGGGGGGCACAATGAGCAGTTCTTC. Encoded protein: CASSLKSPGGHNEQFF.

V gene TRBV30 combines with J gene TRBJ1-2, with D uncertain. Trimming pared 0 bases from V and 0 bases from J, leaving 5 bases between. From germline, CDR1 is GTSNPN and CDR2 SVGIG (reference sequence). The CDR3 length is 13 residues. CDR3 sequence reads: CAWSVNTNYGYTF. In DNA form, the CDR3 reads TGTGCCTGGAGTGTAAATACTAACTATGGCTACACCTTC.

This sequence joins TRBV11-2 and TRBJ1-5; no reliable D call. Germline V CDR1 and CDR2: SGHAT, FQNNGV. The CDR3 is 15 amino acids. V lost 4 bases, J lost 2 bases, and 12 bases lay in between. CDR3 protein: CASSSFGTGNQPQHF. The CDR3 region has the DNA TGTGCCAGCAGCTCTTTCGGTACGGGCAATCAGCCCCAGCATTTT.

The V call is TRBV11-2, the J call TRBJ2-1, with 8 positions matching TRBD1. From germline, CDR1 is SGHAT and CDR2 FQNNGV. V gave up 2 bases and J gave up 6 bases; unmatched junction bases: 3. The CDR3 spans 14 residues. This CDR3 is CASSLQGASNEQFF. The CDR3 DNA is TGTGCCAGCAGCTTACAGGGGGCCTCCAATGAGCAGTTCTTC. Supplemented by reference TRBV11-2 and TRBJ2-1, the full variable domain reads EAGVAQSPRYKIIEKRQSVAFWCNPISGHATLYWYQQILGQGPKLLIQFQNNGVVDDSQLPKDRFSAERLKGVDSTLKIQPAKLEDSAVYLCASSLQGASNEQFFGPGTRLTVL.

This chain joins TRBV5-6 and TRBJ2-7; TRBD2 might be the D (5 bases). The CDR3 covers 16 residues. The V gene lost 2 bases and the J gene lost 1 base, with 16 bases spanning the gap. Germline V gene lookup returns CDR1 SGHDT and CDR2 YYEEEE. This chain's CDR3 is CASSLVGAEASYEQYF. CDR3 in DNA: TGTGCCAGCAGCTTAGTGGGAGCGGAGGCTTCCTACGAGCAGTACTTC.

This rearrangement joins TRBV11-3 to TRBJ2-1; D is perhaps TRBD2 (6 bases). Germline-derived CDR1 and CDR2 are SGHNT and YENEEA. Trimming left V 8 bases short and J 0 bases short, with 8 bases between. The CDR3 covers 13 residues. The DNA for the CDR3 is TGTGCCAGCTCCGGGGGCTCCTACAATGAGCAGTTCTTC. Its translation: CASSGGSYNEQFF.